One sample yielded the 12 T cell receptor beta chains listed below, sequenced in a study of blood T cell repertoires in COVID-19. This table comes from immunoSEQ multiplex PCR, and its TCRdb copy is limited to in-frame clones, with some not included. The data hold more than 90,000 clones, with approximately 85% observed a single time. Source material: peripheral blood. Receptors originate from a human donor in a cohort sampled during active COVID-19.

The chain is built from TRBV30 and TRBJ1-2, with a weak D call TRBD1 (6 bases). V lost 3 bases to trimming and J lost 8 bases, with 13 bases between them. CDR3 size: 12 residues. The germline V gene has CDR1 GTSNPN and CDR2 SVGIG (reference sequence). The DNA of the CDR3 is TGTGCCTGGAGCGAATCTCAGGGGGGCTACACCTTC. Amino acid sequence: CAWSESQGGYTF.

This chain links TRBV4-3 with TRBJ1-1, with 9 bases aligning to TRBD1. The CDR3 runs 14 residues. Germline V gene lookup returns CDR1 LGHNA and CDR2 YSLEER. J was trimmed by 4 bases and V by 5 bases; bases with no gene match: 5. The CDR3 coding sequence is TGCGCCAGCAGCTACTCGGACAGGGGCACTGAAGCTTTCTTT. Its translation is CASSYSDRGTEAFF.

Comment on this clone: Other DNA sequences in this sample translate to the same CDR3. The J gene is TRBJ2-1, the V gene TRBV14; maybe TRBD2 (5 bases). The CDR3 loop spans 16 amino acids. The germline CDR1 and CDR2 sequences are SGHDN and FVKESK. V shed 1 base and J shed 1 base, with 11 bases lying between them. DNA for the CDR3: TGTGCCAGCAGCCAAGGAGGAGGCAGATCCTACAATGAGCAGTTCTTC. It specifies CASSQGGGRSYNEQFF.

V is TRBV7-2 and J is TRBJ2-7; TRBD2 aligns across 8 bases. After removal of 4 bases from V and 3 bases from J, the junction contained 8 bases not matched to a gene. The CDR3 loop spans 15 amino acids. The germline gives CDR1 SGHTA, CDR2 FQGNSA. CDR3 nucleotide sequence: TGTGCCAGCAGCTCCGGACTAGCCTCTTTCTACGAGCAGTACTTC. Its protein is CASSSGLASFYEQYF. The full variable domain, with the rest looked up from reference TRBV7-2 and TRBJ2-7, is GAGVSQSPSNKVTEKGKDVELRCDPISGHTALYWYRQSLGQGLEFLIYFQGNSAPDKSGLPSDRFSAERTGGSVSTLTIQRTQQEDSAVYLCASSSGLASFYEQYFGPGTRLTVT.

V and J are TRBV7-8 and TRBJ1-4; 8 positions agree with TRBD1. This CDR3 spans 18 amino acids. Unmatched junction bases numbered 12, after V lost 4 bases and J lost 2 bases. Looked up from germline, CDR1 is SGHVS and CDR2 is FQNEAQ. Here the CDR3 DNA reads TGTGCCAGCAGCTGGACAGGGATAGGACCTGCGACTAATGAAAAACTGTTTTTT. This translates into CASSWTGIGPATNEKLFF.

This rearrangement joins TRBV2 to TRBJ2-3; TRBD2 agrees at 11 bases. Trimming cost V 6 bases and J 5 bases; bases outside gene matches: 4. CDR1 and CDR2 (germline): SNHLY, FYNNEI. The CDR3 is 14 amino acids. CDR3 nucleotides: TGTGCCAGCAGAGGACTAGCGGGCGAAGATACGCAGTATTTT. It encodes CASRGLAGEDTQYF.

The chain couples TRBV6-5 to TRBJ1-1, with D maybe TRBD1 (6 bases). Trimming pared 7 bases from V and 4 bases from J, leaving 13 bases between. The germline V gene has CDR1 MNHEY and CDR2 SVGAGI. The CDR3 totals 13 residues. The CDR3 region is CASTLGATTEAFF. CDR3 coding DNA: TGTGCCAGCACACTGGGGGCGACCACTGAAGCTTTCTTT.

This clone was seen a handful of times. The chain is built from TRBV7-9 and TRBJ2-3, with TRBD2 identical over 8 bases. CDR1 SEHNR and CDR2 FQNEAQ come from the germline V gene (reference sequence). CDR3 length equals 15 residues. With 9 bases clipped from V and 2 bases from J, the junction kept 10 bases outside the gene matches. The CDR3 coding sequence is TGTGCCAGTCCGCCGGGAGCGGGGGTCACAGATACGCAGTATTTT. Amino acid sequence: CASPPGAGVTDTQYF. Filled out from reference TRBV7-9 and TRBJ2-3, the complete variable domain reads DTGVSQNPRHKITKRGQNVTFRCDPISEHNRLYWYRQTLGQGPEFLTYFQNEAQLEKSRLLSDRFSAERPKGSFSTLEIQRTEQGDSAMYLCASPPGAGVTDTQYFGPGTRLTVL.

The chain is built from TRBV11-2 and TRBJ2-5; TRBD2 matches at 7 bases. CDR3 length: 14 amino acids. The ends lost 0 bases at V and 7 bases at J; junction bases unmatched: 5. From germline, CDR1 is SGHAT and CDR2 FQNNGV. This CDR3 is CASSLDRVAGTQYF. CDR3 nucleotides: TGTGCCAGCAGCTTAGATCGCGTAGCGGGGACCCAGTACTTC. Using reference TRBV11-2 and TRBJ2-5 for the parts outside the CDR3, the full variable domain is EAGVAQSPRYKIIEKRQSVAFWCNPISGHATLYWYQQILGQGPKLLIQFQNNGVVDDSQLPKDRFSAERLKGVDSTLKIQPAKLEDSAVYLCASSLDRVAGTQYFGPGTRLLVL.

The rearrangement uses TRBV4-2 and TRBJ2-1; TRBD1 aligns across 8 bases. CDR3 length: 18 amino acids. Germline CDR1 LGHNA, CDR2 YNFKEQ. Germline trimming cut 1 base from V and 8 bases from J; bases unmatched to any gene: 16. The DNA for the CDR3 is TGTGCCAGCAGCCAAGTAAGGGGCCGACAGGGGTCTGGGGATGAGCAGTTCTTC. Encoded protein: CASSQVRGRQGSGDEQFF.

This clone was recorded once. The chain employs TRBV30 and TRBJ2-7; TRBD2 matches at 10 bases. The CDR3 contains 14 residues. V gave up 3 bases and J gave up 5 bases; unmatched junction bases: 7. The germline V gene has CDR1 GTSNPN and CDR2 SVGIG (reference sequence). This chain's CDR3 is CAWRPAGGPDEQYF. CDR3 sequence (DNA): TGTGCCTGGAGACCAGCGGGGGGGCCCGACGAGCAGTACTTC.

DNA for the CDR3: TGTGCCATCAGGCCGGGAGGGATTAACTATGGCTACACCTTC. Its protein is CAIRPGGINYGYTF. The chain is built from TRBV10-3 and TRBJ1-2; the D is unclear. The V end lost 6 bases, the J end lost 1 base, and 12 bases lay between the germline ends. CDR3 length equals 14 residues. Germline V gene sequence: CDR1 ENHRY, CDR2 SYGVKD.